The sequence of this T cell receptor (beta chain) was determined in a study of shared clonotypes between healthy human individuals. Study context: There were three CD4 naive, three CD4 memory, two CD8 naive and one CD8 memory plates per donor.

Investigators spread the genomic DNA of each subset evenly over several immunoSEQ plates. On sorted subsets, replicate PCRs used approximately 190 ng DNA, or some 27,000 T cell genomes. Produced via immunoSEQ multiplex PCR; TCRdb's table is partial and in-frame only. Of approximately 1.9 million clones in the sample, just under 95% were seen once. Terminally differentiated effector memory CD45RA+ cells were left out of the naive CD8 fraction, which was CD45RO-negative and positively selected for CCR7. From germline, CDR1 is SGDLS and CDR2 YYNGEE. V lost 2 bases and J 1 base, leaving 6 bases between the germline ends. CDR3 length equals 13 residues. As to this clone: This CDR3 is also generated by other DNA sequences in the sample.

The clonotype comes from a man younger than 30 in good health. Some clones in this sample may be carry-over from other donors' samples. This chain connects TRBV9 to TRBJ1-1; D is undetermined. Sequencing was performed on naive CD8+ T cells from PBMCs. CDR3 sequence: CASSVETNTEAFF. CDR3 nucleotides: TGTGCCAGCAGCGTCGAGACGAACACTGAAGCTTTCTTT.